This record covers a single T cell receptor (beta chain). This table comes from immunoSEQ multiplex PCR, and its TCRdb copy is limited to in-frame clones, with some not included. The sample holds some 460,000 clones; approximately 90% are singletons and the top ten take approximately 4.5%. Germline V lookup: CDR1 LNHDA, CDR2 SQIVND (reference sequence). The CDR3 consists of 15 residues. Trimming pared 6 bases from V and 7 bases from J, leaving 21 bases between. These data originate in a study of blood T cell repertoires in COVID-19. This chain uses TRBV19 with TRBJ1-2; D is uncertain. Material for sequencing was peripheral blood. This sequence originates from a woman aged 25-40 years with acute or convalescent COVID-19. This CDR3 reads CASSSTNREGAGYTF. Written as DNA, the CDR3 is TGTGCCAGTAGCTCTACCAACCGCGAGGGTGCTGGCTACACCTTC.